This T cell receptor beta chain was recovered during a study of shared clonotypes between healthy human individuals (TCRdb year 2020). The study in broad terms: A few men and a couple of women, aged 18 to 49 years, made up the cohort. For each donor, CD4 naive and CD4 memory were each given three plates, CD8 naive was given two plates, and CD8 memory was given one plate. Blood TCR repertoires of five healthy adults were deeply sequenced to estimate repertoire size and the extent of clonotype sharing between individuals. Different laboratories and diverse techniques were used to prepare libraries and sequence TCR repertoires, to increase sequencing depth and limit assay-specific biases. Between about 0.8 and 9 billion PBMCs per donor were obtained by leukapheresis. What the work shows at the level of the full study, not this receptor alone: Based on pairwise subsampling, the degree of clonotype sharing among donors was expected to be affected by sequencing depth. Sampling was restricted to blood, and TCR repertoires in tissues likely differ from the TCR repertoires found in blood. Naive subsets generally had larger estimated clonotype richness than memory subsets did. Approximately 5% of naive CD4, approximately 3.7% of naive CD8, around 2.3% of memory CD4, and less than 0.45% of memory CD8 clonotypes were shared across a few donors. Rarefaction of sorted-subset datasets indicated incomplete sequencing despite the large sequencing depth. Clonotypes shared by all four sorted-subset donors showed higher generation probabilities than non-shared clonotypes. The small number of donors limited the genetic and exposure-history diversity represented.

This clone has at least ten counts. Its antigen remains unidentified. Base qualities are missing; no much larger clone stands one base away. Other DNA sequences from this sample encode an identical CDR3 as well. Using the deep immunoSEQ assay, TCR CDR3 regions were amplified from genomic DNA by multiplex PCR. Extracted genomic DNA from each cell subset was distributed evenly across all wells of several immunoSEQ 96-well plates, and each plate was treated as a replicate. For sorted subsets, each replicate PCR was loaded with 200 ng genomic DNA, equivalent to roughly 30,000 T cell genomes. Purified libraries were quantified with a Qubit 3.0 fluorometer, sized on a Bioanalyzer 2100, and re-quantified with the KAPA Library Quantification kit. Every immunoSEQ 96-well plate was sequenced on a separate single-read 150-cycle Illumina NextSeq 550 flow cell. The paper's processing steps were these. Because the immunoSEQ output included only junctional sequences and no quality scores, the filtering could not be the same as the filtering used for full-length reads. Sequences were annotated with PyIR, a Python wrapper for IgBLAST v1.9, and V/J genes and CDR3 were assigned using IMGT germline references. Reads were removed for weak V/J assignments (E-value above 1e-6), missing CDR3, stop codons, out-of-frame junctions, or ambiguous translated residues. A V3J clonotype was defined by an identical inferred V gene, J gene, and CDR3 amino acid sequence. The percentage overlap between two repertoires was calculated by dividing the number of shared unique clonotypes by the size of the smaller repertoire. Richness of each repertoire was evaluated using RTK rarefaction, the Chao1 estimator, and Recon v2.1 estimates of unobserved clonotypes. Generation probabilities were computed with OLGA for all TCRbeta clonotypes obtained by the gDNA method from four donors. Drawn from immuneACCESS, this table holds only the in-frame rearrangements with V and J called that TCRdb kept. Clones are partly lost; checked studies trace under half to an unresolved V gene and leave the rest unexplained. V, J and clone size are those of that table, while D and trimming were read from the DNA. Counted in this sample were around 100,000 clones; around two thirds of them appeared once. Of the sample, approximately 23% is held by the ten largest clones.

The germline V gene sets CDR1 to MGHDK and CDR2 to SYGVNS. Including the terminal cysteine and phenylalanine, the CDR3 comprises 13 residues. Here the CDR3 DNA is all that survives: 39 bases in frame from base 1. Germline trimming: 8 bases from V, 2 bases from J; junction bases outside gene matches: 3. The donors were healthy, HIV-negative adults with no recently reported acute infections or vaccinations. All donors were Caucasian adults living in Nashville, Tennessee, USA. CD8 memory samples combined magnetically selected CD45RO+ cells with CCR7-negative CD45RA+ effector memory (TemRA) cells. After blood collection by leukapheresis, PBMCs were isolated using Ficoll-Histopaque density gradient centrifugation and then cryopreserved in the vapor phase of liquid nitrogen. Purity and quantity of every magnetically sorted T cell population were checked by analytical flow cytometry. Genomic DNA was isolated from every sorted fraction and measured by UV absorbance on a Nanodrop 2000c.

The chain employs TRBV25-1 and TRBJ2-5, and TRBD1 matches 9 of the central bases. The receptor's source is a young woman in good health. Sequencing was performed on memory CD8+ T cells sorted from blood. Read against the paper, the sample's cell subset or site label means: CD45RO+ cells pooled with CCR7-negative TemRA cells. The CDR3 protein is CASSGQGQETQYF. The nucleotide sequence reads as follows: TGTGCCAGCTCTGGACAGGGGCAAGAGACCCAGTACTTC.